The subject of this entry is one T cell receptor beta chain. One end of the junction varies from germline; a read error may be responsible. The sample belongs to a study of T cell repertoires in ileal Crohn's disease. Germline V lookup: CDR1 LNHDA, CDR2 SQIVND (reference sequence). This CDR3 has 12 residues. Measured with immunoSEQ multiplex PCR; TCRdb has only the in-frame clones, and not every one. In the table there are some 5,300 clones, roughly four fifths of which are singletons. This TCR was sampled from an adult with Crohn's disease. The rearrangement joins TRBV19 to TRBJ1-3; 11 bases are a match to TRBD1. Sequences were obtained from ileal tissue. Written as DNA, the CDR3 is TGTGCCAGTAGTATCCCTGGACAGGGGGCGAAATTT. Its translation: CASSIPGQGAKF.